The next 17 T cell receptor beta chains were all read from a single sample in a study of blood T cell repertoires in COVID-19. Data came from immunoSEQ multiplex PCR; TCRdb stores just in-frame clones and leaves some out. Of 200,000 to 250,000 clones in the sample, 84% were seen once. Source material: peripheral blood. Receptors were obtained from a woman aged 45-65 years with active or convalescent COVID-19.

The rearrangement links TRBV11-2 to TRBJ1-1; weak D call: TRBD1 (6 bases). Germline V gene lookup returns CDR1 SGHAT and CDR2 FQNNGV. The ends were cut back, 5 bases at V and 4 bases at J, with 11 bases in the middle. The CDR3 contains 13 residues. The CDR3 region has the DNA TGTGCCAGCAGCATACAGGGCACCACTGAAGCTTTCTTT. Its translation is CASSIQGTTEAFF. The entire variable domain, with the rest obtained from reference TRBV11-2 and TRBJ1-1, is as follows: EAGVAQSPRYKIIEKRQSVAFWCNPISGHATLYWYQQILGQGPKLLIQFQNNGVVDDSQLPKDRFSAERLKGVDSTLKIQPAKLEDSAVYLCASSIQGTTEAFFGQGTRLTVV.

V usage is TRBV5-5 and J usage is TRBJ1-2, with D hard to call. The CDR3 covers 14 residues. Germline CDR1 SGHKS, CDR2 YYEKEE (reference sequence). Trimming took off 3 bases at V and 2 bases at J, with 11 bases between the two ends. CDR3: CASSSQGGNYGYTF. DNA for the CDR3: TGTGCCAGCAGCTCCCAAGGCGGGAACTATGGCTACACCTTC.

This clone was detected only once. The V and J genes are TRBV11-2 and TRBJ1-1; 7 bases fit TRBD1. In germline, CDR1 is SGHAT, CDR2 FQNNGV. Trimming removed 2 bases from V and 2 bases from J; junction bases left unmatched: 5. CDR3 length equals 15 residues. CDR3 region: CASSLMGQLNTEAFF. CDR3 DNA sequence: TGTGCCAGCAGCTTAATGGGACAGTTAAACACTGAAGCTTTCTTT.

The gene calls are TRBV5-1 and TRBJ1-1, with 8 positions matching TRBD1. This CDR3 is built from 14 residues. Germline values: CDR1 SGHRS, CDR2 YFSETQ. V trimming: 3 bases; J trimming: 3 bases; junction bases outside the gene matches: 4. CDR3 sequence: CASSSRGLDTEAFF. The CDR3 region has the DNA TGCGCCAGCAGCTCCAGGGGGCTGGACACTGAAGCTTTCTTT.

The chain links TRBV28 to TRBJ1-6; 10 positions match TRBD1. J lost 6 bases, V lost 8 bases, and 1 base had no gene match. The CDR3 consists of 13 residues. Germline V gives CDR1 MDHEN, CDR2 SYDVKM. CDR3 sequence: CASRDRGNSPLHF. The DNA for the CDR3 is TGTGCCAGCCGGGACAGGGGTAATTCACCCCTCCACTTT.

J is TRBJ1-4 and V is TRBV5-1; 8 bases align to TRBD1. Trimming at V came to 4 bases and at J to 6 bases, leaving 5 bases not matched to a gene. CDR3 size: 14 residues. CDR1 SGHRS and CDR2 YFSETQ come from the germline V gene. CDR3 sequence (DNA): TGCGCCAGCAGCGTTAACAGGGGGGATGAAAAACTGTTTTTT. Its translation is CASSVNRGDEKLFF.

The chain joins TRBV28 to TRBJ1-1, with a possible D match to TRBD1 (5 bases). V shed 8 bases and J shed 1 base, with 14 bases lying between them. The CDR3 consists of 14 residues. Germline-derived CDR1 and CDR2 are MDHEN and SYDVKM. The CDR3 here is CASGGVRRNTEAFF. The CDR3 nucleotides read TGTGCCAGCGGAGGGGTCAGGAGGAACACTGAAGCTTTCTTT.

The chain uses TRBV6-5 and TRBJ1-5; 7 bases match TRBD1. CDR1 and CDR2 from the germline V gene are MNHEY and SVGAGI. There are 15 residues in the CDR3. V trimming: 6 bases; J trimming: 0 bases; junction bases outside the gene matches: 5. CDR3 in DNA: TGTGCCAGCAGACAGACAGGGTATAGCAATCAGCCCCAGCATTTT. It encodes CASRQTGYSNQPQHF.

The rearrangement joins TRBV6-5 to TRBJ1-4, with TRBD1 matching over 7 bases. Germline V gene data show CDR1 as MNHEY and CDR2 as SVGAGI. The CDR3 loop spans 14 amino acids. V lost 4 bases and J lost 7; bases outside the gene matches: 6. Written as DNA, the CDR3 is TGTGCCAGCAGTTTGACAGGGAAGGGTGAAAAACTGTTTTTT. Encoded protein: CASSLTGKGEKLFF.

The V and J genes are TRBV18 and TRBJ2-7, with D possibly being TRBD2 (5 bases). The CDR3 loop spans 14 amino acids. Germline CDR1 and CDR2: KGHSH and LQKENI. With 6 bases removed from V and 2 bases from J, the gap between germline ends came to 14 bases. CDR3 sequence reads: CASSPGYPPYEQYF. CDR3 nucleotides: TGTGCCAGCTCCCCGGGATACCCACCCTACGAGCAGTACTTC.

This clone occurred a few times. This rearrangement joins TRBV18 to TRBJ2-7; D remains unclear. In germline, CDR1 is KGHSH, CDR2 LQKENI. CDR3 length equals 13 residues. Deletions cut 5 bases from V and 2 bases from J, with 10 bases between. CDR3 sequence reads: CASSGGSAYEQYF. CDR3 DNA: TGTGCCAGCTCAGGCGGCAGTGCCTACGAGCAGTACTTC.

This clone was seen once. V is TRBV28 and J is TRBJ1-2; a possible D gene is TRBD1 (5 bases). The CDR3 consists of 12 residues. Between the trimmed V and J ends, which lost 6 bases and 10 bases, there was a span of 15 bases. Germline CDR1 MDHEN, CDR2 SYDVKM. For the CDR3, the DNA is TGTGCCAGCAGACTTACAGGTTTTCACTACACCTTC. This gives the protein CASRLTGFHYTF.

On this clone itself: One end of the junction does not line up with germline, which may come from a read error. V is TRBV7-9 and J is TRBJ2-1, with 8 bases that match TRBD2. CDR1 is SEHNR and CDR2 is FQNEAQ in the germline V gene (reference sequence). The CDR3 covers 14 residues. Here the CDR3 DNA reads TGTGCCAGCAGCATAGCGGGACTGAACAATGAGCAGTTCTTC. Its protein is CASSIAGLNNEQFF.

The CDR3 DNA is TGCGCCAGCAGCCTCACATCTAGTAGCCAAGAGACCCAGTACTTC. This codes for CASSLTSSSQETQYF. The rearrangement links TRBV5-1 to TRBJ2-5; D not certain. Trimming cost V 4 bases and J 1 base, with 14 bases left between them. Per the germline V gene, CDR1 is SGHRS and CDR2 is YFSETQ. This CDR3 is 15 amino acids long.

V gene TRBV24-1 combines with J gene TRBJ2-5; the match to TRBD1 covers 11 bases. Germline V gene lookup returns CDR1 KGHDR and CDR2 SFDVKD. The CDR3 covers 15 residues. V shed 6 bases and J 6 bases; nucleotides not matched to a gene: 8. This CDR3 is CATSPGTGGAKTQYF. The CDR3 DNA reads TGTGCCACCAGTCCCGGGACAGGGGGTGCGAAGACCCAGTACTTC.

V is TRBV7-9 and J is TRBJ1-1; 8 positions match TRBD1. The germline V gene has CDR1 SEHNR and CDR2 FQNEAQ (reference sequence). V shed 5 bases and J 1 base; nucleotides not matched to a gene: 3. There are 14 residues in the CDR3. Here the CDR3 reads CASSRQGTNTEAFF. The CDR3 DNA follows: TGTGCCAGCAGCCGACAGGGGACGAACACTGAAGCTTTCTTT.

This clone was detected only once. The CDR3 DNA reads TGTGCCAGCTCACCCGACTCTAGTAGTGAAAAACTGTTTTTT. Protein: CASSPDSSSEKLFF. The chain recombines TRBV18 with TRBJ1-4; no reliable D call. Germline CDR1 is KGHSH and CDR2 is LQKENI. The CDR3 spans 14 residues. V dropped 3 bases and J dropped 7 bases, with 12 bases sitting between them.